This T cell receptor (beta chain) appears in the sequencing data of a study of blood T cell repertoires in COVID-19. About the research overall: The United States, Italy and Spain supplied acute and convalescent COVID-19 samples. T cells, B-cell-depleted T cells, or PBMCs supplied cDNA or gDNA.

The ends were cut back, 0 bases at V and 6 bases at J, with 15 bases in the middle. The CDR3 runs to 15 residues. In germline, CDR1 is SGHNT, CDR2 YYREEE (reference sequence). This clone has only a few counts. Source study methods: Amplification of reference gene primers provided the estimated nucleated cell counts. TCRdb keeps only in-frame clones here, not all; method: immunoSEQ multiplex PCR. The DNA gave D and trimming, while V, J and clone size come from that table. The data show about 26,000 clones, roughly 79% seen once. The sequenced material came from peripheral blood. This TCR came from a man older than 75 with active or convalescent COVID-19. This chain uses TRBV5-4 with TRBJ1-2, with D maybe TRBD1 (5 bases). This CDR3 reads CASSLGFKGRDGYTF. The CDR3 DNA reads TGTGCCAGCAGCTTGGGATTTAAGGGGAGGGATGGCTACACCTTC. Complete variable domain (other parts from reference TRBV5-4 and TRBJ1-2): ETGVTQSPTHLIKTRGQQVTLRCSSQSGHNTVSWYQQALGQGPQFIFQYYREEENGRGNFPPRFSGLQFPNYSSELNVNALELDDSALYLCASSLGFKGRDGYTFGSGTRLTVV.